Below are 27 T cell receptor beta chains sequenced from a single sample in a study of response to subunit inactivated influenza vaccine. One entry per CDR3 protein, called by TCRdb with MiXCR from the RT-PCR reads. This table has 530,000 or so distinct CDR3 sequences, about 15% appearing once. The material was PBMCs from blood, obtained 11 to 12 days after vaccination. All receptors derive from a man aged 50 or older who received an inactivated influenza vaccine.

This clonotype appeared a few times. The chain carries TRBV5-6 and TRBJ2-7; D is unclear. The CDR3 has 13 residues. V lost 4 bases, J lost 5 bases, and 13 bases lay in between. Looked up from germline, CDR1 is SGHDT and CDR2 is YYEEEE. CDR3 nucleotides: TGTGCCAGCAGCCTAGTGGGTAGCCACGAGCAGTACTTC. This gives the protein CASSLVGSHEQYF.

This clonotype was seen more than once but under ten times. The chain uses TRBV7-3 and TRBJ2-3; 7 bases fit TRBD1. This CDR3 spans 12 amino acids. The J segment lost 8 bases and the V segment lost 5 bases, leaving 4 bases of the junction unmatched. Germline CDR1 reads SGHTA; CDR2 reads FQGTGA. The CDR3 nucleotides read TGTGCCAGCAGCGAGGGGGCGCGTACGCAGTATTTT. It yields the protein CASSEGARTQYF.

This clonotype was observed at least ten times. V is TRBV29-1 and J is TRBJ2-7, with D tentatively TRBD2 (5 bases). The CDR3 totals 12 residues. CDR1 and CDR2 from the germline V gene are SQVTM and ANQGSEA. Trimming removed 4 bases from V and 2 bases from J, with 9 bases in between. CDR3 coding DNA: TGCAGCGTTGCTGGGAGCACCTACGAGCAGTACTTC. This gives the protein CSVAGSTYEQYF.

The gene calls are TRBV7-9 and TRBJ2-3; D may be TRBD1 or TRBD2 (5 bases each). The length of the CDR3 is 16 residues. V shed 5 bases and J shed 4 bases, with 19 bases lying between them. Looked up from germline, CDR1 is SEHNR and CDR2 is FQNEAQ (reference sequence). CDR3 nucleotide sequence: TGTGCCAGCAGCACCACGGACTCGGGGCGCCCAGATACGCAGTATTTT. Amino acids: CASSTTDSGRPDTQYF.

This clonotype has a handful of counts. The chain links TRBV12-3 or TRBV12-4 to TRBJ1-2; no definite D call. The length of the CDR3 is 14 residues. Trimming stripped 2 bases from V and 8 bases from J, with 15 bases between. The CDR3 DNA sequence: TGTGCCAGCAGTTTATCCCCCAGGACTCGAGGCTACACCTTC. It yields the protein CASSLSPRTRGYTF.

This clonotype was found many times. The chain joins TRBV4-3 to TRBJ2-3; unclear D gene. Germline V lookup: CDR1 LGHNA, CDR2 YSLEER. The CDR3 totals 13 residues. The V and J ends lost 3 bases and 5 bases respectively, with 9 bases between them. The CDR3 bases are TGCGCCAGCAGCCAGGAGAATGGAGATACGCAGTATTTT. Protein: CASSQENGDTQYF.

In its sample, this clonotype was seen a few times. The V call is TRBV18, the J call TRBJ1-2; D remains ambiguous. Germline lookup yields CDR1 KGHSH and CDR2 LQKENI. This CDR3 is built from 15 residues. Trimming removed 0 bases at V and 0 bases at J, with 8 bases between. This CDR3 is CASSPPVEANYGYTF. CDR3 DNA: TGTGCCAGCTCACCACCAGTTGAAGCTAACTATGGCTACACCTTC.

This clonotype was counted only a few times. The gene calls are TRBV29-1 and TRBJ2-3; D possibly corresponds to TRBD2 (6 bases). The V end was cut by 4 bases, the J end by 3 bases, with 17 bases between. Germline CDR1 is SQVTM and CDR2 is ANQGSEA. The CDR3 length is 15 residues. The CDR3 region is CSVVTTGGWTDTQYF. In nucleotides, the CDR3 is TGCAGCGTTGTCACTACTGGGGGGTGGACAGATACGCAGTATTTT.

This clonotype was seen a few times. This chain connects TRBV28 to TRBJ1-4, with D perhaps matching TRBD1 (5 bases). CDR1 MDHEN and CDR2 SYDVKM come from the germline V gene. Trimming took off 7 bases at V and 7 bases at J, with 7 bases between the two ends. There are 11 residues in the CDR3. The CDR3 nucleotides read TGTGCCAGCAAGCAGGGTGAAAAACTGTTTTTT. Protein sequence: CASKQGEKLFF.

This clonotype was detected only a few times. The genes are TRBV4-3 and TRBJ2-1; D perhaps matches TRBD1 (6 bases). Germline values: CDR1 LGHNA, CDR2 YSLEER. The CDR3 extends over 17 amino acids. V was cut by 0 bases and J by 4 bases, with 16 bases left in between. CDR3 nucleotide sequence: TGCGCCAGCAGCCAAGAAGCATTTTTCAGGGGTTACAATGAGCAGTTCTTC. Its protein is CASSQEAFFRGYNEQFF.

This clonotype was counted between two and nine times. The chain is built from TRBV11-2 and TRBJ2-3; 8 bases agree with TRBD1. Germline CDR1 is SGHAT and CDR2 is FQNNGV. The CDR3 is made up of 16 amino acids. J gave up 2 bases and V 5 bases, and 9 bases lay outside the gene matches. In nucleotides, the CDR3 is TGTGCCAGCAGCCCCCAGGGGGCTAGATTCACAGATACGCAGTATTTT. Amino acids: CASSPQGARFTDTQYF.

This clonotype was seen only a few times. V is TRBV7-9 and J is TRBJ2-7; D not resolved. V lost 3 bases to trimming and J lost 2 bases, with 11 bases between them. Germline CDR1 reads SEHNR; CDR2 reads FQNEAQ (reference sequence). The CDR3 spans 14 residues. The CDR3: CASSFARLPYEQYF. For the CDR3, the DNA is TGTGCCAGCAGCTTCGCGAGGCTACCCTACGAGCAGTACTTC.

This clonotype has a handful of counts. CDR3 sequence reads: CASSLAQDSPLHF. CDR3 coding DNA: TGCGCCAGCAGCTTGGCCCAGGATTCACCCCTCCACTTT. The V and J genes are TRBV5-1 and TRBJ1-6; D uncertain. Trimming left V 0 bases short and J 8 bases short, with 6 bases between. The V gene's germline CDR1 is SGHRS and CDR2 YFSETQ. There are 13 residues in the CDR3.

A few counts support this clonotype. The chain joins TRBV18 to TRBJ2-2; the match to TRBD1 covers 7 bases. With 5 bases clipped from V and 2 bases from J, the junction kept 5 bases outside the gene matches. CDR1 and CDR2 from the germline V gene are KGHSH and LQKENI. This CDR3 has 15 residues. The CDR3 DNA is TGTGCCAGCTCATGGGACAGCCAAAACACCGGGGAGCTGTTTTTT. This gives the protein CASSWDSQNTGELFF.

The chain joins TRBV27 to TRBJ2-7; 12 positions match TRBD2. Trimming cost V 6 bases and J 2 bases; bases outside gene matches: 8. This CDR3 has 16 amino acids. Germline loops: CDR1 MNHEY, CDR2 SMNVEV (reference sequence). This CDR3 reads CASSLLAGGSPYEQYF. The DNA for the CDR3 is TGTGCCAGCAGCCTTCTAGCGGGAGGGTCCCCCTACGAGCAGTACTTC.

This sequence joins TRBV3-1 and TRBJ2-4; 7 bases align to TRBD2. This CDR3 has 17 amino acids. Germline CDR1 is LGHDT and CDR2 is YNNKEL (reference sequence). Trimming at V came to 0 bases and at J to 0 bases, leaving 5 bases not matched to a gene. The DNA for the CDR3 is TGTGCCAGCAGCCAAGAGGGCGGGAGTTTAGCCAAAAACATTCAGTACTTC. As protein: CASSQEGGSLAKNIQYF. Full variable domain (outside the CDR3, taken from reference TRBV3-1 and TRBJ2-4): DTAVSQTPKYLVTQMGNDKSIKCEQNLGHDTMYWYKQDSKKFLKIMFSYNNKELIINETVPNRFSPKSPDKAHLNLHINSLELGDSAVYFCASSQEGGSLAKNIQYFGAGTRLSVL.

The chain is built from TRBV19 and TRBJ2-1; D unclear. V was trimmed by 3 bases and J by 3 bases, leaving 3 bases between them. Germline V gene data show CDR1 as LNHDA and CDR2 as SQIVND (reference sequence). The CDR3 contains 12 residues. The CDR3 DNA is TGTGCCAGTAGTATGATCTACAATGAGCAGTTCTTC. Amino acids: CASSMIYNEQFF.

This clonotype appeared many times. V and J are TRBV5-6 and TRBJ1-5; D call uncertain. V shed 4 bases and J shed 6 bases, with 11 bases lying between them. Germline CDR1 and CDR2: SGHDT and YYEEEE. The CDR3 is made up of 13 amino acids. The chain's CDR3 is CASSRSGFQPQHF. CDR3 nucleotide sequence: TGTGCCAGCAGCCGTTCGGGTTTTCAGCCCCAGCATTTT.

The chain carries TRBV6-1 and TRBJ2-2, with 11 bases that match TRBD2. The V segment lost 5 bases and the J segment 4 bases; nucleotides outside the gene matches: 12. The CDR3 covers 18 residues. Germline V CDR1 and CDR2: MNHNS, SASEGT. DNA for the CDR3: TGTGCCAGCAGTACCCTAGCGGGGGGCGCCACGGGCACCGGGGAGCTGTTTTTT. Residues: CASSTLAGGATGTGELFF.

The chain joins TRBV7-9 to TRBJ2-3, with a tentative D call TRBD2 (7 bases). Per the germline V gene, CDR1 is SEHNR and CDR2 is FQNEAQ (reference sequence). This CDR3 spans 17 amino acids. The V gene lost 2 bases and the J gene lost 0 bases, with 15 bases spanning the gap. CDR3 sequence reads: CASSLSRGGPSTDTQYF. For the CDR3, the DNA is TGTGCCAGCAGCTTATCTCGCGGGGGCCCTAGCACAGATACGCAGTATTTT.

The chain combines TRBV7-9 with TRBJ1-5, with D unclear. The V gene lost 4 bases and the J gene lost 0 bases, with 4 bases spanning the gap. Per the germline V gene, CDR1 is SEHNR and CDR2 is FQNEAQ (reference sequence). The CDR3 covers 13 residues. CDR3 amino acids: CASSSHSNQPQHF. The CDR3 bases are TGTGCCAGCAGCTCACATAGCAATCAGCCCCAGCATTTT.

There are a few counts of this clonotype. V is TRBV30 and J is TRBJ2-7; D is undetermined. The CDR3 is 12 residues long. The germline CDR1 and CDR2 sequences are GTSNPN and SVGIG (reference sequence). The germline V and J ends were trimmed by 5 bases and 2 bases, with 10 bases remaining between them. CDR3 sequence: CAWEDGPYEQYF. The CDR3 DNA sequence: TGTGCCTGGGAAGACGGACCCTACGAGCAGTACTTC.

This clonotype has only a few counts. J is TRBJ2-7 and V is TRBV28; a possible D gene is TRBD2 (5 bases). V was clipped by 1 base and J by 6 bases, with 19 bases between them. The CDR3 is 16 residues long. Germline V lookup: CDR1 MDHEN, CDR2 SYDVKM. CDR3 in amino acids: CASSLFGRDPSFEQYF. The CDR3 coding sequence is TGTGCCAGCAGTTTATTTGGACGGGATCCTTCTTTCGAGCAGTACTTC. Variable domain in full (rest from reference TRBV28 and TRBJ2-7): DVKVTQSSRYLVKRTGEKVFLECVQDMDHENMFWYRQDPGLGLRLIYFSYDVKMKEKGDIPEGYSVSREKKERFSLILESASTNQTSMYLCASSLFGRDPSFEQYFGPGTRLTVT.

This clonotype was found a few times. The chain joins TRBV6-2 or TRBV6-3 to TRBJ2-1; the match to TRBD2 covers 14 bases. Germline V gene sequence: CDR1 MNHEY, CDR2 SVGEGT. The junction had 11 bases not matched to a gene; V was cut back by 6 bases and J by 1 base. The CDR3 loop spans 19 amino acids. The CDR3 here is CASSRSGTSGGLSYNEQFF. Here the CDR3 DNA reads TGTGCCAGCAGCCGCTCCGGGACTAGCGGGGGCTTGTCCTACAATGAGCAGTTCTTC.

This clonotype was picked up a small number of times. The CDR3 loop is CASSPEVNTEAFF. CDR3 in DNA: TGTGCCAGCAGCCCAGAGGTCAACACTGAAGCTTTCTTT. The V gene is TRBV9, the J gene TRBJ1-1; D gene ambiguous. CDR3 size: 13 residues. Trimming removed 4 bases from V and 2 bases from J, with 9 bases in between. Looked up from germline, CDR1 is SGDLS and CDR2 is YYNGEE.

The chain combines TRBV10-3 with TRBJ2-3; no firm D call. V was pared by 7 bases and J by 4 bases, with 3 bases between. The CDR3 is 10 residues long. CDR1 is ENHRY, CDR2 SYGVKD, per germline. The chain's CDR3 is CAIMADTQYF. CDR3 sequence (DNA): TGTGCCATCATGGCAGATACGCAGTATTTT.

J is TRBJ2-7 and V is TRBV29-1; 8 bases are a match to TRBD2. The V gene's germline CDR1 is SQVTM and CDR2 ANQGSEA. Trimming removed 7 bases from V and 6 bases from J; junction bases left unmatched: 14. The CDR3 spans 14 residues. CDR3 in DNA: TGCAGCGGGCGGGGGGAGCGAGATGGACGCGAGCAGTACTTC. It is translated as CSGRGERDGREQYF.